This entry is about one T cell receptor beta chain. The antigen is unknown. Pooled in the analysis were second doses at about 4 or about 12 weeks. This sample was taken from a study of T cell responses to AZD1222 COVID-19 vaccine. Study-level points and caveats: Most donors were white British and more were female, and clonal diversity was possibly underestimated. Spike was spanned by vaccine-associated CD4 TCRs, which were dominant at 160-218 and 743-854.

The assay was immunoSEQ multiplex PCR, and TCRdb's table has in-frame clones only and misses some. Of some 150,000 clones in the sample, more than 75% were seen once. This TCR was recovered from an adult who received the AZD1222 COVID-19 vaccine. Sequences were derived from peripheral blood, sampled 28 days after the second AZD1222 dose.

The CDR3 DNA is TGTGCCAGCTCCTCGGACAGCCAGCAGCCCCAGCATTTT. Protein product: CASSSDSQQPQHF. The V call is TRBV18, the J call TRBJ1-5; a possible D gene is TRBD1 (6 bases). The V gene's germline CDR1 is KGHSH and CDR2 LQKENI. There are 13 residues in the CDR3. V lost 6 bases and J 7 bases, leaving 13 bases between the germline ends.